The source of this T cell receptor (beta chain) is a study of monozygotic twins with inflammatory bowel disease. Study-wide findings and caveats: Whereas healthy co-twins had higher TCRbeta diversity (inverse Simpson), IBD patients had lower diversity. Variability may have been added to patient repertoires by differing immunosuppressive treatments.

Approximately 4,000 ng of total RNA went into each TCR library. Nested PCRs (around 16 and 10 cycles, two total) were applied to TCRalpha and TCRbeta cDNA. Using the 5' RACE reads, TCRdb records one entry per CDR3 protein without DNA. The data show a few hundred thousand distinct CDR3 sequences, and the top ten clones hold 2.6%. Germline loops: CDR1 DFQATT, CDR2 SNEGSKA (reference sequence). The CDR3 extends over 16 amino acids. On this clonotype: The antigen remains undetermined.

The sequence was obtained from a human donor with ulcerative colitis or Crohn's disease, or a healthy co-twin of an affected twin (not recorded which). Sample: blood. The genes are TRBV20-1 and TRBJ1-1; absent DNA, TCRdb's TRBD1 call cannot be checked. The CDR3 sequence: CSEVRTGGPMNTEAFF.